The 3 T cell receptor beta chains in this list originate from one sample, sequenced in a study of blood T cell repertoires in COVID-19. Sequencing was performed with immunoSEQ multiplex PCR; in TCRdb, only in-frame clones are kept and a portion is missing. The profile shows 150,000 to 200,000 clones, roughly four fifths of them singletons. Sequenced sample: peripheral blood. The receptors were sampled from a woman aged 30 to 39 with acute or convalescent COVID-19.

The CDR3 DNA sequence: TGTGCCAGCAGTGAGCAGGGCTTTAATGAGCAGTTCTTC. The encoded protein is CASSEQGFNEQFF. V usage is TRBV2 and J usage is TRBJ2-1; tentative D call: TRBD1 (5 bases). Germline V CDR1 and CDR2: SNHLY, FYNNEI. This CDR3 has 13 residues. The germline V and J ends were trimmed by 3 bases and 7 bases, with 10 bases remaining between them.

In DNA form, the CDR3 reads TGTGCCTGGAACAGACAGGGGGCGAGTGTCTACACTGAAGCTTTCTTT. Encoded protein: CAWNRQGASVYTEAFF. The chain recombines TRBV30 with TRBJ1-1, with 10 bases lining up with TRBD1. CDR1 and CDR2 (germline): GTSNPN, SVGIG (reference sequence). This CDR3 has 16 residues. V lost 4 bases, J lost 3 bases, and 11 bases stayed unmatched.

This chain joins TRBV6-5 and TRBJ2-3; a possible D gene is TRBD1 (6 bases). The V end was cut by 8 bases, the J end by 0 bases, with 12 bases between. Germline V gene lookup returns CDR1 MNHEY and CDR2 SVGAGI. The CDR3 contains 14 residues. The CDR3 nucleotides read TGTGCCAGCGCACCAACAGGGAGCACAGATACGCAGTATTTT. Translation: CASAPTGSTDTQYF.